This entry lists 32 T cell receptor beta chains sequenced from one sample in a study of response to subunit inactivated influenza vaccine. TCRdb called the RT-PCR reads again in MiXCR, with one record for every CDR3 protein. The sample has more than 550,000 distinct CDR3 sequences, approximately 12% seen once; the top ten hold 10%. Sequences were derived from PBMCs from blood, sampled on the day of vaccination. The receptors shown here come from a man aged 50-60 years who received an inactivated influenza vaccine.

This clonotype was observed a few times. V and J are TRBV7-6 and TRBJ2-1, with 14 positions matching TRBD2. This CDR3 is 19 amino acids long. J lost 4 bases, V lost 1 base, and 9 bases had no gene match. CDR1 and CDR2 (germline): SGHVS, FNYEAQ. The CDR3 sequence: CASSLGWTSGRYAYNEQFF. The CDR3 DNA follows: TGTGCCAGCAGCTTAGGTTGGACTAGCGGGAGGTACGCTTACAATGAGCAGTTCTTC.

This clonotype has ten or more counts. This rearrangement joins TRBV27 to TRBJ2-7, with TRBD2 matching over 11 bases. The CDR3 consists of 14 residues. Germline values: CDR1 MNHEY, CDR2 SMNVEV (reference sequence). The V gene end was trimmed by 6 bases and the J gene end by 4 bases; junction bases not matched to a gene: 5. For the CDR3, the DNA is TGTGCCAGCAGCCTCGGGACTAGCGGTTACGAGCAGTACTTC. Amino acids: CASSLGTSGYEQYF.

This clonotype was seen at least ten times. This chain uses TRBV6-1 with TRBJ1-1, with TRBD1 as a possible D gene (5 bases). The length of the CDR3 is 13 residues. Germline loops: CDR1 MNHNS, CDR2 SASEGT. V lost 5 bases and J 1 base, leaving 8 bases between the germline ends. CDR3: CASSTGSNTEAFF. CDR3 DNA sequence: TGTGCCAGCAGTACAGGATCGAACACTGAAGCTTTCTTT.

J is TRBJ2-1 and V is TRBV4-3; 13 bases fit TRBD2. The germline gives CDR1 LGHNA, CDR2 YSLEER. J was trimmed by 13 bases and V by 3 bases; bases with no gene match: 9. CDR3 length: 15 amino acids. The CDR3 region has the DNA TGCGCCAGCAGCCATGAACTAGCGGGAGGGCAAAAACAGTTCTTC. Translation gives CASSHELAGGQKQFF.

CDR3 in amino acids: CSVDNYGYTF. The CDR3 DNA reads TGCAGCGTTGACAACTATGGCTACACCTTC. J is TRBJ1-2 and V is TRBV29-1; D is undetermined. The V end lost 3 bases, the J end lost 2 bases, and 1 base lay between the germline ends. CDR1 and CDR2 from the germline V gene are SQVTM and ANQGSEA. The CDR3 length is 10 residues.

In this sample, this clonotype turned up a few times. The chain uses TRBV10-3 and TRBJ1-5; 7 nucleotides match TRBD1. The V and J ends lost 2 bases and 0 bases, in that order; junction bases with no gene match: 16. Germline CDR1 and CDR2: ENHRY and SYGVKD. The CDR3 covers 20 residues. The CDR3 nucleotides are TGTGCCATCAGTGAGCTGAAGACAGGGCGATCTAAGCATAGCAATCAGCCCCAGCATTTT. Translation gives CAISELKTGRSKHSNQPQHF.

The table lists this clonotype with a few counts. The genes are TRBV30 and TRBJ1-5; D gene unclear. Germline CDR1 GTSNPN, CDR2 SVGIG (reference sequence). The CDR3 consists of 13 residues. Trimming removed 3 bases at V and 1 base at J, with 7 bases between. The CDR3 DNA reads TGTGCCTGGAGCGCGGCAAGCAATCAGCCCCAGCATTTT. Its translation is CAWSAASNQPQHF. Based on the CDR3 plus reference TRBV30 and TRBJ1-5, the full variable domain is SQTIHQWPATLVQPVGSPLSLECTVEGTSNPNLYWYRQAAGRGLQLLFYSVGIGQISSEVPQNLSASRPQDRQFILSSKKLLLSDSGFYLCAWSAASNQPQHFGDGTRLSIL.

This clonotype was counted between two and nine times. V is TRBV20-1 and J is TRBJ2-1; 11 nucleotides match TRBD1. The J segment lost 8 bases and the V segment lost 6 bases, leaving 9 bases of the junction unmatched. Germline V lookup: CDR1 DFQATT, CDR2 SNEGSKA (reference sequence). This CDR3 region has 14 residues. CDR3 DNA sequence: TGCAGTGCGCCGGACAGGGGGCGTCGATATGAGCAGTTCTTC. This gives the protein CSAPDRGRRYEQFF.

This clonotype was seen only a few times. The chain employs TRBV28 and TRBJ1-4; D remains unclear. Germline loops: CDR1 MDHEN, CDR2 SYDVKM. The CDR3 consists of 16 residues. V gave up 3 bases and J gave up 7 bases, with 18 bases separating them. CDR3 residues: CASSFSAADATEKLFF. In DNA, the CDR3 is TGTGCCAGCAGTTTCTCTGCGGCGGACGCAACTGAAAAACTGTTTTTT.

The V and J genes are TRBV5-1 and TRBJ2-6; D is tentatively TRBD1 or TRBD2 (5 bases each). Between the trimmed V and J ends, which lost 4 bases and 3 bases, there was a span of 14 bases. The V gene's germline CDR1 is SGHRS and CDR2 YFSETQ. The CDR3 spans 16 residues. This chain's CDR3 is CASSLSRGGGANVLTF. The CDR3 nucleotides read TGCGCCAGCAGCCTAAGTCGGGGCGGTGGGGCCAACGTCCTGACTTTC.

This clonotype was seen many times. The chain is built from TRBV20-1 and TRBJ2-1; possible D gene TRBD2, 5 bases. The CDR3 loop spans 13 amino acids. V gave up 2 bases and J gave up 8 bases, with 13 bases separating them. Germline loops: CDR1 DFQATT, CDR2 SNEGSKA (reference sequence). CDR3 sequence reads: CSARPLAGDEQFF. As DNA, the CDR3 is TGCAGTGCTAGACCCCTAGCCGGCGATGAGCAGTTCTTC.

Of note for this clonotype: One end of the junction varies from germline; a read error may be responsible. The chain is built from TRBV5-1 and TRBJ2-1; tentatively, D is TRBD2 (5 bases). The CDR3 covers 15 residues. Germline-derived CDR1 and CDR2 are SGHRS and YFSETQ. CDR3 region: CASSEAGGSYIEQFF. CDR3 nucleotide sequence: TGCGCCAGCAGCGAGGCAGGAGGCTCCTACATTGAGCAGTTCTTC.

The chain couples TRBV3-1 to TRBJ2-3; D is undetermined. CDR1 and CDR2 (germline): LGHDT, YNNKEL (reference sequence). Trimming removed 1 base at V and 5 bases at J, with 4 bases between. The CDR3 is 12 amino acids. This chain's CDR3 is CASSQVLDTQYF. DNA of the CDR3: TGTGCCAGCAGCCAAGTCTTAGATACGCAGTATTTT.

Only a few counts were recorded for this clonotype. The rearrangement joins TRBV29-1 to TRBJ1-4; TRBD1 matches at 8 bases. The CDR3 loop spans 13 amino acids. The germline gives CDR1 SQVTM, CDR2 ANQGSEA. After removal of 7 bases from V and 6 bases from J, the junction contained 7 bases not matched to a gene. CDR3 protein: CSATDRVDEKLFF. In DNA form, the CDR3 reads TGCAGCGCTACGGACAGGGTGGATGAAAAACTGTTTTTT.

As for this clonotype: This may arise from a read error, as a much more abundant clone is one base away. The J gene is TRBJ2-6, the V gene TRBV12-3 or TRBV12-4; unclear D gene. The CDR3 spans 14 residues. Trimming removed 4 bases at V and 0 bases at J, with 4 bases between. In nucleotides, the CDR3 is TGTGCCAGCAGTTACCGCTCTGGGGCCAACGTCCTGACTTTC. This gives the protein CASSYRSGANVLTF.

V and J are TRBV5-6 and TRBJ1-1; D is undetermined. The CDR3 loop spans 16 amino acids. Looked up from germline, CDR1 is SGHDT and CDR2 is YYEEEE. V dropped 4 bases and J dropped 1 base, with 17 bases sitting between them. This chain's CDR3 is CASSPGVRPKNTEAFF. The CDR3 coding sequence is TGTGCCAGCAGCCCCGGCGTTCGACCTAAGAACACTGAAGCTTTCTTT.

The table lists this clonotype with many counts. The chain carries TRBV20-1 and TRBJ2-3; tentative D call: TRBD2 (5 bases). V was trimmed by 5 bases and J by 0 bases, leaving 12 bases between them. The CDR3 has 14 amino acids. The germline gives CDR1 DFQATT, CDR2 SNEGSKA (reference sequence). The CDR3 region is CSADGLGSTDTQYF. The DNA of the CDR3 is TGCAGTGCTGACGGACTGGGGAGCACAGATACGCAGTATTTT.

V is TRBV3-1 and J is TRBJ2-1; 9 bases are shared with TRBD2. From germline, CDR1 is LGHDT and CDR2 YNNKEL (reference sequence). The V segment lost 4 bases and the J segment 6 bases; nucleotides outside the gene matches: 4. This CDR3 is built from 14 residues. CDR3 region: CASSRGLASNEQFF. The CDR3 nucleotides read TGTGCCAGCAGCCGAGGACTAGCGTCCAATGAGCAGTTCTTC.

This clonotype was counted ten times or more. The chain joins TRBV7-9 to TRBJ1-2; D uncertain. In germline, CDR1 is SEHNR, CDR2 FQNEAQ (reference sequence). V lost 4 bases and J lost 3, with 18 bases in between. The CDR3 has 16 amino acids. The CDR3 DNA sequence: TGTGCCAGCAGCTCACTTTATTTTTCCCCCGACTATGGCTACACCTTC. It yields the protein CASSSLYFSPDYGYTF. Looking up the rest from reference TRBV7-9 and TRBJ1-2 gives the full variable domain: DTGVSQNPRHKITKRGQNVTFRCDPISEHNRLYWYRQTLGQGPEFLTYFQNEAQLEKSRLLSDRFSAERPKGSFSTLEIQRTEQGDSAMYLCASSSLYFSPDYGYTFGSGTRLTVV.

The table lists this clonotype with many counts. V usage is TRBV29-1 and J usage is TRBJ2-5; D might be TRBD2 (6 bases). The V end was cut by 2 bases, the J end by 5 bases, with 12 bases between. CDR3 size: 13 residues. Germline V lookup: CDR1 SQVTM, CDR2 ANQGSEA. CDR3 sequence (DNA): TGCAGCGTTGAATTCGGGAGCCTCGAGACCCAGTACTTC. Translated, it gives CSVEFGSLETQYF.

The J gene is TRBJ1-5, the V gene TRBV28; D is unclear. This CDR3 comprises 15 residues. Germline V CDR1 and CDR2: MDHEN, SYDVKM. Deletions cut 7 bases from V and 3 bases from J, with 16 bases between. The CDR3 protein is CASTYGSGDNQPQHF. CDR3 DNA: TGTGCCAGCACCTATGGGTCAGGAGACAATCAGCCCCAGCATTTT.

The gene calls are TRBV6-1 and TRBJ2-7; D is tentatively TRBD1 or TRBD2 (5 bases each). The germline CDR1 and CDR2 sequences are MNHNS and SASEGT. The CDR3 consists of 19 residues. V gave up 7 bases and J gave up 0 bases, with 28 bases separating them. The CDR3 DNA is TGTGCCAGCACCCAAACAGGACTCCCCGTGGTGGTGGTCTCCTACGAGCAGTACTTC. Residues: CASTQTGLPVVVVSYEQYF.

This chain links TRBV7-9 with TRBJ1-4; D is unclear. Per the germline V gene, CDR1 is SEHNR and CDR2 is FQNEAQ (reference sequence). The CDR3 runs 13 residues. Trimming cost V 3 bases and J 7 bases, with 9 bases left between them. The CDR3 DNA follows: TGTGCCAGCAGCTTTGGGTTTCCTGAAAAACTGTTTTTT. It yields the protein CASSFGFPEKLFF.

This clonotype was seen more than once but under ten times. The chain recombines TRBV5-1 with TRBJ2-1, with D perhaps being TRBD1 or TRBD2 (5 bases each). The CDR3 totals 16 residues. Between the trimmed V and J ends, which lost 3 bases and 2 bases, there was a span of 15 bases. Germline V gene sequence: CDR1 SGHRS, CDR2 YFSETQ. The CDR3 nucleotides are TGCGCCAGCAGCTCCCCGAGGGGCATCACCTACAATGAGCAGTTCTTC. It translates to CASSSPRGITYNEQFF.

In this sample, this clonotype turned up many times. The genes are TRBV20-1 and TRBJ2-2, with D possibly matching TRBD2 (5 bases). Between the trimmed V and J ends, which lost 1 base and 5 bases, there was a span of 8 bases. The CDR3 sequence is 13 residues long. Germline CDR1 is DFQATT and CDR2 is SNEGSKA (reference sequence). CDR3 residues: CSARGLSTGELFF. The CDR3 nucleotides read TGCAGTGCTAGAGGACTATCAACCGGGGAGCTGTTTTTT.

This clonotype was recorded many times. The chain uses TRBV4-2 and TRBJ1-1; D is undetermined. The CDR3 contains 14 residues. Germline CDR1 is LGHNA and CDR2 is YNFKEQ. Trimming cost V 0 bases and J 1 base, with 6 bases left between them. In DNA, the CDR3 is TGTGCCAGCAGCCAAGACTCGAAGAACACTGAAGCTTTCTTT. Protein product: CASSQDSKNTEAFF.

This clonotype was recorded a few times. The chain recombines TRBV6-2 or TRBV6-3 with TRBJ2-3, with D maybe TRBD2 (6 bases). Deletions cut 7 bases from V and 1 base from J, with 18 bases between. The CDR3 sequence is 16 residues long. CDR1 is MNHEY and CDR2 is SVGEGT in the germline V gene. Here the CDR3 DNA reads TGTGCCAGCACGACGGGGGATGCTAGCGGCACAGATACGCAGTATTTT. Residues: CASTTGDASGTDTQYF.

This clonotype has a count of ten or more. The chain carries TRBV6-2 or TRBV6-3 and TRBJ2-5; D might be TRBD1 or TRBD2, each matching 6 bases. The V gene's germline CDR1 is MNHEY and CDR2 SVGEGT. Deletions cut 4 bases from V and 4 bases from J, with 16 bases between. This CDR3 region has 15 residues. CDR3 coding DNA: TGTGCCAGCAGTTCTCGGGGGCTAGGCTTAGAGACCCAGTACTTC. Translated, it gives CASSSRGLGLETQYF.

CDR3 nucleotides: TGTGCCAGCAGTGACTACCGACTGCCTGACAAAGAGACCCAGTACTTC. Translated, it gives CASSDYRLPDKETQYF. The chain uses TRBV25-1 and TRBJ2-5; D gene uncertain. This CDR3 is 16 amino acids long. V was pared by 3 bases and J by 3 bases, with 17 bases between. Germline-derived CDR1 and CDR2 are MGHDK and SYGVNS.

This clonotype was picked up a small number of times. V usage is TRBV6-1 and J usage is TRBJ2-7, with TRBD2 as a possible D gene (6 bases). Looked up from germline, CDR1 is MNHNS and CDR2 is SASEGT. The CDR3 consists of 13 residues. V was cut by 3 bases and J by 3 bases, with 9 bases left in between. CDR3 loop: CASSEGGRYEQYF. For the CDR3, the DNA is TGTGCCAGCAGTGAGGGGGGTCGCTACGAGCAGTACTTC.

The V gene is TRBV20-1, the J gene TRBJ2-1; possibly TRBD1 for D (6 bases). The CDR3 runs to 14 residues. V was clipped by 5 bases and J by 7 bases, with 18 bases between them. Germline-derived CDR1 and CDR2 are DFQATT and SNEGSKA (reference sequence). The CDR3 coding sequence is TGCAGTGCTCGACAGGAGGCGTGGGGGAATGAGCAGTTCTTC. This codes for CSARQEAWGNEQFF.

The chain joins TRBV4-1 to TRBJ1-6, with a possible D match to TRBD1 (6 bases). CDR1 MGHRA and CDR2 YSYEKL come from the germline V gene. The CDR3 is 14 residues long. The ends were cut back, 3 bases at V and 6 bases at J, with 9 bases in the middle. The CDR3 loop reads CASSQWTANSPLHF. The CDR3 DNA reads as TGCGCCAGCAGCCAGTGGACAGCTAATTCACCCCTCCACTTT.